One and the same sample provided the 2 T cell receptor beta chains below, sequenced in a study of OX40 agonist ivuxolimab in advanced cancers. Profiled with immunoSEQ multiplex PCR; TCRdb holds only in-frame clones, not every one. The sample has approximately 44,000 clones, around 80% seen once. Here the sequenced sample was CD4+ or CD8+ T cells sorted from blood, taken in a trial of the OX40 agonist ivuxolimab. All receptors derive from an adult with an advanced solid tumor such as melanoma, head and neck, liver or kidney cancer.

The chain joins TRBV13 to TRBJ2-5; 7 nucleotides align to TRBD1. The last part of the DNA fits TRBJ2-7 better; the J call may be wrong. Germline CDR1 PRHDT, CDR2 FYEKMQ (reference sequence). The length of the CDR3 is 13 residues. CDR3 DNA: TGTGCCAGCAGCATAGACAGGGACTACGAGCAGTACTTC. Amino acids: CASSIDRDYEQYF.

This sequence joins TRBV2 and TRBJ2-3; no clear D. From germline, CDR1 is SNHLY and CDR2 FYNNEI. V gave up 6 bases and J gave up 2 bases, with 6 bases separating them. The CDR3 totals 12 residues. CDR3 sequence reads: CASSPYTDTQYF. The CDR3 nucleotides are TGTGCCAGCAGCCCTTACACAGATACGCAGTATTTT.